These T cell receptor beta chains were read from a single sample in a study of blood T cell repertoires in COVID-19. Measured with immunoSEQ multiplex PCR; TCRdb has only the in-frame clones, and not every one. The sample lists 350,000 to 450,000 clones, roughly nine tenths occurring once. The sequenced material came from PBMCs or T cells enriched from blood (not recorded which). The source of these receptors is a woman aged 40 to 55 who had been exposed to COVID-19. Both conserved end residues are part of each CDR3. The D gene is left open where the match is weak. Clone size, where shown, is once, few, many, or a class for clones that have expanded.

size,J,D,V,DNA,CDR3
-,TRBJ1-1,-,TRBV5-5,TGTGCCAGCAGCTTGGATTACGGACAGGAAGCTTTCTTT,CASSLDYGQEAFF
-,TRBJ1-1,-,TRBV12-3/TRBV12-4,TGTGCCAGCAGTCGGGACACTGAAGCTTTCTTT,CASSRDTEAFF
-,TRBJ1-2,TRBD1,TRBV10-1,TGCGCCAGCAGTGCGACGGGACAGGCGGGTGGCTACACCTTC,CASSATGQAGGYTF
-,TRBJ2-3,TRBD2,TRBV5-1,TGCGCCAGCAGCCCCAGCGGGCGGGGGGTCACAGATACGCAGTATTTT,CASSPSGRGVTDTQYF
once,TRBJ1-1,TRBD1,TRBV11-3,TGTGCCAGCAGCTTAGATCGGGGACAGGGGGCGAGCACTGAAGCTTTCTTT,CASSLDRGQGASTEAFF
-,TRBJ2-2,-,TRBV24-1,TGTGCCACCAGTGACTCCGGGATGCACACCGGGGAGCTGTTTTTT,CATSDSGMHTGELFF
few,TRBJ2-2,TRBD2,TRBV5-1,TGCGCCAGCAGGAGTGAGCGGGAGGGCACGAACACCGGGGAGCTGTTTTTT,CASRSEREGTNTGELFF
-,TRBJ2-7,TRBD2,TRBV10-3,TGTGCCATCAGTGATAGGGAAGCGGGGGCCCAATCCTACGAGCAGTACTTC,CAISDREAGAQSYEQYF
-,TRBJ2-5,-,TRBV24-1,TGTGCCACCAGTGGTCCCGGGAAACAAGAGACCCAGTACTTC,CATSGPGKQETQYF
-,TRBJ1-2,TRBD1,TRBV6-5,TGTGCCAGCAGTACGACAGGGAACTATGGCTACACCTTC,CASSTTGNYGYTF
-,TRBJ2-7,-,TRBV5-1,TGCGCCAGCAGCTTGGGCGACCCTAGGGGAGGCCACGAGCAGTACTTC,CASSLGDPRGGHEQYF
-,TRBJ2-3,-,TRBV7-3,TGTGCCAGCAGCTTAACGAGCCCAGGGGATACGCAGTATTTT,CASSLTSPGDTQYF
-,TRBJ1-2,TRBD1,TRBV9,TGTGCCAGCAGCGTAGGCAGGGGGCTTAACTATGGCTACACCTTC,CASSVGRGLNYGYTF
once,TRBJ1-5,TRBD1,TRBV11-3,TGTGCCAGCAGCTTAAGAGGGGGCCAGCCCCAGCATTTT,CASSLRGGQPQHF